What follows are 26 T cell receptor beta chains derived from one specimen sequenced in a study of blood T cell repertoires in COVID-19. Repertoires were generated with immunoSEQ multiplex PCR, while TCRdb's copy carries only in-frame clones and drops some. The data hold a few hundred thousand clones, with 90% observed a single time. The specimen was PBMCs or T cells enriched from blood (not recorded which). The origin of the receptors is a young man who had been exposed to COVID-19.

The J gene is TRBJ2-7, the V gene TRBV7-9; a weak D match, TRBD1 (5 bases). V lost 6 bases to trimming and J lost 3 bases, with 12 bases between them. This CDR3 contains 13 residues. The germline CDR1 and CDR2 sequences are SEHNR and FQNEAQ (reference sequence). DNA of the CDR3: TGTGCCAGCAGTCCCGACAGCTACTACGAGCAGTACTTC. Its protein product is CASSPDSYYEQYF.

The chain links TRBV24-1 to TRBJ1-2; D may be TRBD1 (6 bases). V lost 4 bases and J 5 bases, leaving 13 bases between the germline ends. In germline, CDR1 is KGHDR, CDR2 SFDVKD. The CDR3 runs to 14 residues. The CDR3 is CATSDSDRTYGYTF. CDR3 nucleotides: TGTGCCACCAGTGACTCCGACAGGACGTATGGCTACACCTTC.

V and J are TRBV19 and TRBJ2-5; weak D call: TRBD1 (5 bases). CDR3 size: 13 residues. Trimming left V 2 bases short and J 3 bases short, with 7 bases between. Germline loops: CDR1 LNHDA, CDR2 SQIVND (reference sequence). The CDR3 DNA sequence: TGTGCCAGTAGTATACTAGGGGAAGAGACCCAGTACTTC. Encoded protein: CASSILGEETQYF. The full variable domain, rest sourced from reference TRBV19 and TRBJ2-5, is DGGITQSPKYLFRKEGQNVTLSCEQNLNHDAMYWYRQDPGQGLRLIYYSQIVNDFQKGDIAEGYSVSREKKESFPLTVTSAQKNPTAFYLCASSILGEETQYFGPGTRLLVL.

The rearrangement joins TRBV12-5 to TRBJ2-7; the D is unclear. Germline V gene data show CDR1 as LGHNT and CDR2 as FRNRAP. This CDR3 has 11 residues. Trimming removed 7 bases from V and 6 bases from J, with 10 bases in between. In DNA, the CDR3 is TGTGCTAGTGCTCTCCGGTCCGAGCAGTACTTC. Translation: CASALRSEQYF.

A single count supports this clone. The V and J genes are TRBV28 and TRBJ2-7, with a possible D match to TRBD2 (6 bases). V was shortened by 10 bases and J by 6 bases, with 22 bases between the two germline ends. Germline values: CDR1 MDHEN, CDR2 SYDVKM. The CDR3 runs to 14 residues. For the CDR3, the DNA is TGTGCCACCCGCCCGCCACACCCCGGGGGCGAGCAGTACTTC. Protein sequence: CATRPPHPGGEQYF.

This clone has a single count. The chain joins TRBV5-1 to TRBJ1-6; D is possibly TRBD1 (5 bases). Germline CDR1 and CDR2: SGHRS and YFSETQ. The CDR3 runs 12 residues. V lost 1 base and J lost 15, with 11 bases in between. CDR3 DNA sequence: TGCGCCAGCAGCTTGTCAGGGCCACACCTCCACTTT. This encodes CASSLSGPHLHF.

The CDR3 coding sequence is TGTGCCAGCAGCCAGGCCAACAGGGGGCGCGGGGAGACCCAGTACTTC. Translation: CASSQANRGRGETQYF. The gene calls are TRBV4-2 and TRBJ2-5; TRBD1 aligns across 9 bases. With 3 bases clipped from V and 5 bases from J, the junction kept 10 bases outside the gene matches. The CDR3 contains 16 residues. Germline V gene data show CDR1 as LGHNA and CDR2 as YNFKEQ.

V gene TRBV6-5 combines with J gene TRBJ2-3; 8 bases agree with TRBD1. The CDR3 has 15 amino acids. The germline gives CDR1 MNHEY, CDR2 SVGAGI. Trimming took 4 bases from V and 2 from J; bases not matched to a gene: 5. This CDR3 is CASSSLGQDTDTQYF. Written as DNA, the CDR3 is TGTGCCAGCAGTTCACTGGGACAGGACACAGATACGCAGTATTTT.

The DNA for the CDR3 is TGTGCCAGCTGCACGACACTTAGAGATACGCAGTATTTT. This gives the protein CASCTTLRDTQYF. The V gene is TRBV6-5, the J gene TRBJ2-3; unclear D gene. CDR3 length: 13 residues. Germline V gene lookup returns CDR1 MNHEY and CDR2 SVGAGI. V dropped 8 bases and J dropped 5 bases, with 14 bases sitting between them.

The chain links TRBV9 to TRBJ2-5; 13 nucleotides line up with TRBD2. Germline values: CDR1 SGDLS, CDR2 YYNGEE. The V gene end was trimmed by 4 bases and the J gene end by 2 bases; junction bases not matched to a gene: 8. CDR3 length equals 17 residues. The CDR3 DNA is TGTGCCAGCAGCCCATCCGGGACTAGCGGGGTTCAAGAGACCCAGTACTTC. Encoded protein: CASSPSGTSGVQETQYF.

The CDR3 sequence is CASSQSHTQYF. CDR3 nucleotide sequence: TGTGCCAGCAGCCAGAGTCATACGCAGTATTTT. The rearrangement uses TRBV3-1 (or the pseudogene TRBV3-2) and TRBJ2-3; D unclear. Deletions cut 3 bases from V and 7 bases from J, with 5 bases between. The CDR3 is 11 amino acids. CDR1 LGHDT and CDR2 YNNKEL come from the germline V gene (reference sequence).

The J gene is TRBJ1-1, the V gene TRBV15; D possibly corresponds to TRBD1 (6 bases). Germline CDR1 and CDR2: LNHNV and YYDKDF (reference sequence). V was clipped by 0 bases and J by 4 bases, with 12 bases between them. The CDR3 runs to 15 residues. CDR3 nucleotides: TGTGCCACCAGCAGAGATTCGAAAGGGGGCACTGAAGCTTTCTTT. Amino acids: CATSRDSKGGTEAFF.

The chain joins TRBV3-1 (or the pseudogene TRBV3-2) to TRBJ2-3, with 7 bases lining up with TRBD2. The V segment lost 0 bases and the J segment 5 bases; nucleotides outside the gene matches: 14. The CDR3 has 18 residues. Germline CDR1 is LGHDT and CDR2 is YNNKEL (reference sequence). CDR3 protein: CASSQDGRAYSDGDTQYF. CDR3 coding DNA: TGTGCCAGCAGCCAAGATGGGAGGGCCTATAGCGATGGAGATACGCAGTATTTT.

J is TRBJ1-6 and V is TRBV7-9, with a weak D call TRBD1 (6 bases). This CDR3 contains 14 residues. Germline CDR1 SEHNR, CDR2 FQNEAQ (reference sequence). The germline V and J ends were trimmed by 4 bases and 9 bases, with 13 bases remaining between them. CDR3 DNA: TGTGCCAGCAGCTCCCAGGAAGGGGGTTCACCCCTCCACTTT. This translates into CASSSQEGGSPLHF.

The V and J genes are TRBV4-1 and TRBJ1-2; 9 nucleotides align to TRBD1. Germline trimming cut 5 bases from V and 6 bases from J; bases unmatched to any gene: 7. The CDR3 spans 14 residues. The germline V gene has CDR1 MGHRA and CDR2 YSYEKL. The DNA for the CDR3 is TGCGCCAGCAGCTCTCCACAGGGGGCGCATGGCTACACCTTC. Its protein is CASSSPQGAHGYTF.

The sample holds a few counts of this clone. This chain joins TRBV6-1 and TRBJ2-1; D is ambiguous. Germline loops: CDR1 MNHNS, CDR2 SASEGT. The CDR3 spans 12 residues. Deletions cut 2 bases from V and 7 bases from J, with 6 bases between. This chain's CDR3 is CASSEYGNEQFF. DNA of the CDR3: TGTGCCAGCAGTGAATACGGGAATGAGCAGTTCTTC.

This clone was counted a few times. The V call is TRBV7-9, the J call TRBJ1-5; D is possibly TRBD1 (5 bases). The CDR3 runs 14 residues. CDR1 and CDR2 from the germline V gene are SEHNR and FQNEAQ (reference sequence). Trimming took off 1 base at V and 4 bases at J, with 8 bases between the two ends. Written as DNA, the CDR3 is TGTGCCAGCAGCTTAGGGGCAGGGAATCAGCCCCAGCATTTT. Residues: CASSLGAGNQPQHF.

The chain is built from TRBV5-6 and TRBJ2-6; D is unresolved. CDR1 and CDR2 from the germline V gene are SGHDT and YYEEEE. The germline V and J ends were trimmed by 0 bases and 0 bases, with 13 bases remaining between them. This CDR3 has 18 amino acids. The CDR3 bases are TGTGCCAGCAGCTTGGGGCAGGTCGTTTCCTCTGGGGCCAACGTCCTGACTTTC. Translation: CASSLGQVVSSGANVLTF.

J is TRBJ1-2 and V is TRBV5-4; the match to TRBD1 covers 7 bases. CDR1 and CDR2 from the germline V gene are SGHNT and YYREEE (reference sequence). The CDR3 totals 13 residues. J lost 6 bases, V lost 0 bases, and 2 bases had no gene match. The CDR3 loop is CASSLEGANGYTF. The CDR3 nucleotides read TGTGCCAGCAGCTTGGAGGGGGCGAATGGCTACACCTTC.

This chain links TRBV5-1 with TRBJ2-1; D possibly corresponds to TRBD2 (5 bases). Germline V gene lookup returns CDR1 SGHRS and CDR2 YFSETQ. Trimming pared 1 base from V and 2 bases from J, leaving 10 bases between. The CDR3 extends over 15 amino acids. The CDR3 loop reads CASSLTGVPYNEQFF. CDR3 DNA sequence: TGCGCCAGCAGCTTGACCGGGGTGCCCTACAATGAGCAGTTCTTC.

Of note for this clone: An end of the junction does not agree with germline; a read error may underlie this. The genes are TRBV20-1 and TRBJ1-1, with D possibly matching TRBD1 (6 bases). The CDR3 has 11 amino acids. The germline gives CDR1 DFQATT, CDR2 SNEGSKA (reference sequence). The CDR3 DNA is TGCAGTGCCAGAGCAGGGGATGGGGCTTTCTTT. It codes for CSARAGDGAFF.

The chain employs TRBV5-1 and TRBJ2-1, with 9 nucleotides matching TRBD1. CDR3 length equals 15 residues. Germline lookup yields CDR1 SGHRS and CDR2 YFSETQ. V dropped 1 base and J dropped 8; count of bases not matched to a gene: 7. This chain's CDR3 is CASSLFGTGLDEQFF. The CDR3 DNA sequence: TGCGCCAGCAGCTTGTTTGGGACAGGGCTGGATGAGCAGTTCTTC.

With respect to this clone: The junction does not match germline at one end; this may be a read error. The CDR3 nucleotides are TGTGCCAGCAGTGAGGACAGGAATAACCCCGCCTTC. It codes for CASSEDRNNPAF. This sequence joins TRBV2 and TRBJ1-2; 7 bases are a match to TRBD1. There are 12 residues in the CDR3. The V gene's germline CDR1 is SNHLY and CDR2 FYNNEI.

CDR3 sequence: CASSSQGQGNTIYF. CDR3 bases: TGCGCCAGCAGCTCACAGGGACAAGGGAACACCATATATTTT. The chain combines TRBV5-1 with TRBJ1-3; perhaps TRBD1 as D (6 bases). This CDR3 contains 14 residues. The germline V gene encodes CDR1 SGHRS and CDR2 YFSETQ. V lost 3 bases to trimming and J lost 7 bases, with 14 bases between them.

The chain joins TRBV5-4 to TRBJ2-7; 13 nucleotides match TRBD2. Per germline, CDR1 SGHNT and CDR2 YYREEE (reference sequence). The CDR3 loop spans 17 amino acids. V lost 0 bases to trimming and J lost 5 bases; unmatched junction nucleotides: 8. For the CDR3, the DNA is TGTGCCAGCAGCTTGGCCTCTGGACTAGCGGGGGACCACGAGCAGTACTTC. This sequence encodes CASSLASGLAGDHEQYF.

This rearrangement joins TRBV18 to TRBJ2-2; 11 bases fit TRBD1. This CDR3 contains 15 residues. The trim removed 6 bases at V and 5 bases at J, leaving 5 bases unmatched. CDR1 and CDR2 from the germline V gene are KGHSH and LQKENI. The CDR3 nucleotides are TGTGCCAGCTCCCGCGGACAGGGGGCTACCGGGGAGCTGTTTTTT. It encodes CASSRGQGATGELFF.